This T cell receptor beta chain was observed in a study of OX40 agonist ivuxolimab in advanced cancers. Overall study findings and caveats: Antigen specificity of clonally expanded peripheral T cells was not established.

CDR1 and CDR2 (germline): LGHNA, YNFKEQ. Trimming left V 0 bases short and J 1 base short, with 7 bases between. This CDR3 comprises 15 residues. This clone was counted a few times. The target antigen is unknown. Sequenced by immunoSEQ multiplex PCR; TCRdb stores in-frame clones only, minus some. This table has 25,000 or so clones, approximately 80% appearing once. The chain employs TRBV4-2 and TRBJ1-3; D not certain. This clonotype was obtained from an adult with an advanced solid tumor such as melanoma, head and neck, liver or kidney cancer. This material consisted of CD4+ or CD8+ T cells sorted from blood, taken in a trial of the OX40 agonist ivuxolimab. DNA for the CDR3: TGTGCCAGCAGCCAAGATTACGGATCTGGAAACACCATATATTTT. Translating it yields CASSQDYGSGNTIYF.